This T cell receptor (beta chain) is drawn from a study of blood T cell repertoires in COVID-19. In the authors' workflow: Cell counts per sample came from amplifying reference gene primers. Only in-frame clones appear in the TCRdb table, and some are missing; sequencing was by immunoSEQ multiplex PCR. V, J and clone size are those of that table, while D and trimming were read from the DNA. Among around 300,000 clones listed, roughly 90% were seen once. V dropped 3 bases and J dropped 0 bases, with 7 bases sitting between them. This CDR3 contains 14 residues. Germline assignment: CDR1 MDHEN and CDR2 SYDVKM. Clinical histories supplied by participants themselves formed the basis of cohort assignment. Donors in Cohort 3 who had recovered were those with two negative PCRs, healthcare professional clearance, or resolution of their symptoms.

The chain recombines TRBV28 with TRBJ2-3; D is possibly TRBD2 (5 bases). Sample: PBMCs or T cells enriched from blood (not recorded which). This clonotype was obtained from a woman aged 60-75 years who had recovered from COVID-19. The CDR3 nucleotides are TGTGCCAGCAGTTTTTTAGCGAGCACAGATACGCAGTATTTT. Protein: CASSFLASTDTQYF. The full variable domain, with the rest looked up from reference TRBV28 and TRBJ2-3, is DVKVTQSSRYLVKRTGEKVFLECVQDMDHENMFWYRQDPGLGLRLIYFSYDVKMKEKGDIPEGYSVSREKKERFSLILESASTNQTSMYLCASSFLASTDTQYFGPGTRLTVL.